The entry that follows covers one TCR beta chain sequence. Its binding antigen is unknown. No much larger clone exists at a distance of one base, and base qualities are not known. The instrument was an Illumina NovaSeq 6000. TCRalpha and TCRbeta cDNA libraries were constructed by 5'RACE with constant-segment primers, with sample barcodes and unique molecular identifiers being introduced. RNA was extracted from every sample with Trizol reagent. Libraries were amplified in two PCR steps, with a second sample barcode and Illumina TruSeq adapters added in the second step. Libraries were sequenced on an Illumina NovaSeq with 2 x 150 bp paired-end reads. Per the authors' processing: Demultiplexing of reads and collapsing into UMI-guided consensus sequences were performed with migec v1.2.7. With mixcr v2.1.11, UMI consensuses were aligned to TRA and TRB V and J templates and assembled into clonotypes. Clonotypes were classified as expanded or contracted when called significant by both edgeR and NoisET, with noise models trained on biological replicates. For edgeR calls, a false discovery rate-adjusted p below 0.01 and a log2 fold-change threshold of 1 were applied. As an exploratory analysis of dynamics, PCA with hierarchical clustering was applied to max-normalized trajectories of the 1000 most abundant clonotypes. Separately sequenced CD4+ and CD8+ repertoires were used to assign the CD4 or CD8 phenotype of responding clones. The public reads were reprocessed in TCRdb via fastp at Q25 and MiXCR, keeping in-frame beta chains. When rows share a CDR3 protein, they turn into one entry using the most common DNA and genes. The V and J calls reflect TCRdb's pipeline rather than the authors' work. This sample lists roughly 260,000 distinct CDR3 sequences; about 17% were detected once. Approximately 3.5% of the sample rests with the top ten.

This specimen comes from a study of T-cell memory formation after mild COVID-19 (dated by TCRdb to the early 2020s). With respect to the entire study: TCR sequence clusters from the two donors were found to be largely donor specific. In a couple of donors, T-cell clones that expanded and contracted after mild COVID-19 were tracked by sequencing TCRalpha and TCRbeta repertoires over time. Two young, previously healthy adult volunteers, one female and one male, were included in the cohort. Study-level results and caveats: Contracting CD4+ clones appeared mostly in the CM and EM memory subsets, whereas CD8+ clones were enriched in EMRA. Clones that contracted from day 15 to 85 showed balanced CD4/CD8 phenotypes, whereas a second wave of clones that expanded from day 15 to 37 leaned towards CD4+. Only a couple of mild cases were covered in the study, and larger cohorts including severe cases with pre-infection samples were considered necessary. Some responding clones were detected in pre-infection memory, which suggested that pre-existing cross-reactive memory T cells had joined the SARS-CoV-2 response. SARS-CoV-2 specificity was not confirmed for the second-wave clones peaking on day 37.

PBMCs were isolated by Ficoll-Paque density gradient centrifugation. Counted from cysteine to phenylalanine, this CDR3 has 14 amino acids. CDR3 DNA only is kept here, 42 bases in frame from base 1. The junction shows trimming of 0 bases on V and 7 bases on J, plus 12 bases between the germline ends. CDR1 and CDR2 were assigned from the germline V gene as MNHEY and SVGAGI. The sequence joins TRBV6-5 to TRBJ1-2, with an unclear D gene assignment. The TCR sequence derives from a young man who had mild COVID-19 (a few samples of this study predate the infection). The sample titles of this study are shuffled in the database, so cell type and time point are left out; the donor was told from shared clones. The specimen sequenced was PBMCs or a T cell subset sorted from them (not recorded which). The bases are TGTGCCAGCAGTTACTCACATAACAGAGGTGGCTACACCTTC. Translated, it reads CASSYSHNRGGYTF.